The T cell receptor beta chain described here comes from a study of shared clonotypes between healthy human individuals. This CDR3 contains 15 residues. V was trimmed by 1 base and J by 4 bases, leaving 13 bases between them. Germline lookup yields CDR1 SGHRS and CDR2 YFSETQ. TCRdb's copy holds only in-frame clones and misses some; the assay was immunoSEQ multiplex PCR. Among some 2,500,000 clones listed, more than 85% were seen once. The V gene is TRBV5-1, the J gene TRBJ2-3; D is unresolved. Sequenced input: naive CD4+ T cells from PBMCs. Subset reported: CD45RA+ positively selected. This receptor was identified in a man aged 18 to 29 in good health. Some clones in this sample may be carry-over from other donors' samples. The CDR3 is CASSLPPSRADTQYF. CDR3 nucleotide sequence: TGCGCCAGCAGCTTGCCCCCCAGCCGGGCAGATACGCAGTATTTT.